The TCR beta chain under discussion was sequenced for a study of Graves' ophthalmopathy and Graves' hyperthyroidism. Additional autoimmune diseases, uncontrolled infections, pregnancy or lactation disqualified patients. The authors amplified TCR beta CDR3 regions, and they did so from RNA transcripts for repertoire sequencing. HTBI primers were used in a first-round RT-PCR, which preceded a second-round multiplex PCR. MiXCR was run by TCRdb on the multiplex PCR reads, yielding one entry per CDR3 protein. The sample lists 500,000 to 600,000 distinct CDR3 sequences, approximately 37% occurring once. This TCR was recovered from an adult man with Graves' hyperthyroidism. The sequencing sample was made of peripheral blood or thyroid tissue (not recorded which).

This CDR3 is CASSLVRNEQFF. The CDR3 DNA is TGTGCCAGCAGCTTAGTGAGAAATGAGCAGTTCTTC. The chain has TRBV7-9 and TRBJ2-7; D is ambiguous. The better agreement between TRBJ2-1 and the DNA end casts doubt on the J call. CDR3 length equals 12 residues. Germline-derived CDR1 and CDR2 are SEHNR and FQNEAQ (reference sequence).